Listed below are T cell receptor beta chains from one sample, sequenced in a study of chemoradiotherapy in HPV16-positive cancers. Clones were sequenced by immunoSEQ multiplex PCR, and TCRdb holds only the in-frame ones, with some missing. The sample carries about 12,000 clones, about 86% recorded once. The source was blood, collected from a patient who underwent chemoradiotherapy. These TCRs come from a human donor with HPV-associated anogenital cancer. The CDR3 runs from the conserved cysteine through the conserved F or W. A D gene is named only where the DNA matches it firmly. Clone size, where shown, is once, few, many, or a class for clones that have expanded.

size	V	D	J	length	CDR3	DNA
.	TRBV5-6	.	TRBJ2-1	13	CASSSPGSHEQFF	TGTGCCAGCAGCTCGCCCGGGTCCCATGAGCAGTTCTTC
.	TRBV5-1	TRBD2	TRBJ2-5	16	CASSLGIAGTQETQYF	TGCGCCAGCAGCTTAGGAATAGCGGGGACCCAAGAGACCCAGTACTTC
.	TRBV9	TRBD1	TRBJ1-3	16	CASSSDRLSSGNTIYF	TGTGCCAGCTCTTCGGACAGGTTGAGCTCTGGAAACACCATATATTTT
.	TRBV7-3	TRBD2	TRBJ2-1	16	CASSLGSGGAIYEQFF	TGTGCCAGCAGCTTAGGGAGCGGGGGGGCTATCTATGAGCAGTTCTTC
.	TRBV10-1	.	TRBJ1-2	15	CASSAGPPPNYGYTF	TGCGCCAGCAGTGCGGGACCGCCGCCTAACTATGGCTACACCTTC
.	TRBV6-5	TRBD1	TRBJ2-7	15	CASRPRPGQGYEQYF	TGTGCCAGCAGGCCCCGCCCGGGACAGGGCTACGAGCAGTACTTC
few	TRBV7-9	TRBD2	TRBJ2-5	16	CASSSWGGGAEETQYF	TGTGCCAGCAGCTCATGGGGCGGGGGGGCGGAAGAGACCCAGTACTTC
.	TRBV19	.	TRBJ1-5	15	CASSIDGYSNQPQHF	TGTGCCAGTAGTATAGATGGCTACAGCAATCAGCCCCAGCATTTT
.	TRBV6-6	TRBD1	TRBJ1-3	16	CASSYTRTGAGNTIYF	TGTGCCAGCAGTTACACGCGGACAGGGGCGGGAAACACCATATATTTT
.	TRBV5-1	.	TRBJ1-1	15	CASSQQGPMNTEAFF	TGCGCCAGCAGCCAACAGGGACCCATGAACACTGAAGCTTTCTTT
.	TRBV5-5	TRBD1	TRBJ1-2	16	CASSLTPGTGGIGYTF	TGTGCCAGCAGCTTGACCCCGGGGACAGGGGGAATTGGCTACACCTTC
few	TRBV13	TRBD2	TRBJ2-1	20	CASSLYRRERGQTKDNEQFF	TGTGCCAGCAGCTTATATCGTCGGGAGCGGGGCCAAACCAAAGACAATGAGCAGTTCTTC
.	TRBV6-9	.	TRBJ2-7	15	CASSYKQGGLYEQYF	TGTGCCAGCAGTTATAAACAGGGAGGCCTCTACGAGCAGTACTTC
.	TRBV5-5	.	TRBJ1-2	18	CASSLDPQRPTWDYGYTF	TGTGCCAGCAGCTTGGATCCCCAACGACCGACTTGGGACTATGGCTACACCTTC
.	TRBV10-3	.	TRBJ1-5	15	CAISDLAGSNQPQHF	TGTGCCATCAGTGATTTAGCCGGGAGCAATCAGCCCCAGCATTTT
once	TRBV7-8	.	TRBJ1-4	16	CASSLAWTVNNEKLFF	TGTGCCAGCAGCTTAGCGTGGACAGTTAATAATGAAAAACTGTTTTTT
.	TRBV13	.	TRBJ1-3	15	CASSEPGRLPNTIYF	TGTGCCAGCAGCGAACCGGGACGGCTCCCAAACACCATATATTTT
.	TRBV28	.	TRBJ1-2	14	CASLIGHPNYGYTF	TGTGCCAGTCTAATCGGACACCCTAACTATGGCTACACCTTC
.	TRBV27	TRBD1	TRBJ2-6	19	CASSLSDRGKLSGANVLTF	TGTGCCAGCAGTTTATCGGACAGGGGGAAGCTCTCTGGGGCCAACGTCCTGACTTTC
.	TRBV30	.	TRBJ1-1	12	CAWAGVGTEAFF	TGTGCCTGGGCGGGAGTGGGCACTGAAGCTTTCTTT
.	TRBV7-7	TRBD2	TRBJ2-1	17	CASSPTPLAGGPREQFF	TGTGCCAGCAGTCCGACTCCTCTAGCGGGGGGGCCTCGTGAGCAGTTCTTC
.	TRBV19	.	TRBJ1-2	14	CASSKSSANYGYTF	TGTGCCAGTAGTAAGTCAAGCGCCAACTATGGCTACACCTTC
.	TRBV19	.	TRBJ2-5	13	CASSNRGKETQYF	TGTGCCAGTAGTAATCGGGGGAAGGAGACCCAGTACTTC
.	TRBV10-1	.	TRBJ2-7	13	CASSAGGGYEQYF	TGCGCCAGCAGTGCTGGGGGCGGGTACGAGCAGTACTTC
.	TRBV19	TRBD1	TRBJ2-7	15	CASRNQDRGQYEQYF	TGTGCCAGTAGAAACCAGGACAGGGGGCAGTACGAGCAGTACTTC
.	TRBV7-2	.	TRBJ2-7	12	CASSPDRGEQYF	TGTGCCAGCAGCCCCGACAGAGGAGAGCAGTACTTC
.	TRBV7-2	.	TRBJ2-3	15	CASSPVGASTDTQYF	TGTGCCAGCAGCCCCGTGGGAGCGAGCACAGATACGCAGTATTTT
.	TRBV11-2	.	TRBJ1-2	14	CASSLVSGGYGYTF	TGTGCCAGCAGCTTAGTAAGCGGGGGCTATGGCTACACCTTC
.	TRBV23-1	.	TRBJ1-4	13	CASSQGTSEKLFF	TGCGCCAGCAGTCAGGGGACAAGTGAAAAACTGTTTTTT
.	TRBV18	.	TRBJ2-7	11	CASSFSYEQYF	TGTGCCAGCTCATTCTCCTACGAGCAGTACTTC
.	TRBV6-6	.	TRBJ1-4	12	CASSPYNEKLFF	TGTGCCAGCAGTCCGTATAATGAAAAACTGTTTTTT
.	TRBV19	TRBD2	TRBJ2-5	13	CATRAGGGGTQYF	TGTGCCACCAGAGCGGGGGGCGGGGGGACCCAGTACTTC
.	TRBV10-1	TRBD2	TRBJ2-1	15	CASSQAGGNYNEQFF	TGCGCCAGCAGTCAAGCGGGGGGGAATTACAATGAGCAGTTCTTC
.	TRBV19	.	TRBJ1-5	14	CASSPGVSNQPQHF	TGTGCCAGTAGCCCAGGGGTTAGCAATCAGCCCCAGCATTTT
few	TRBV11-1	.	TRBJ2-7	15	CASSLEDSVFYEQYF	TGTGCCAGCAGCTTAGAGGACAGCGTTTTCTACGAGCAGTACTTC
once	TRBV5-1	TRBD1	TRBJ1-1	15	CASSLGYYRGDEAFF	TGCGCCAGCAGCTTGGGGTATTACAGGGGGGATGAAGCTTTCTTT
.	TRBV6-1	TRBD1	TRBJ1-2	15	CASFSFGQGRNGYTF	TGTGCCAGCTTTTCCTTCGGACAGGGGCGGAATGGCTACACCTTC
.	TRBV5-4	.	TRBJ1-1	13	CASSLRRGTEAFF	TGTGCCAGCAGCTTAAGAAGGGGCACTGAAGCTTTCTTT
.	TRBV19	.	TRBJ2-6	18	CASSVGAKSQSRANVLTF	TGTGCCAGTAGTGTAGGTGCCAAATCACAAAGTCGGGCCAACGTCCTGACTTTC
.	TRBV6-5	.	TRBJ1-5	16	CASSWQKPPSNQPQHF	TGTGCCAGCAGTTGGCAGAAACCCCCTAGCAATCAGCCCCAGCATTTT
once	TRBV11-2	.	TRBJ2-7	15	CASSLAPGGAYEQYF	TGTGCCAGCAGCTTAGCTCCTGGAGGGGCCTACGAGCAGTACTTC
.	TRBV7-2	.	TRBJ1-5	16	CASSLGGWDSNQPQHF	TGTGCCAGCAGCTTAGGGGGCTGGGATAGCAATCAGCCCCAGCATTTT